This TCR beta chain was sequenced during a study of blood T cell repertoires in COVID-19. Repertoires were generated with immunoSEQ multiplex PCR, while TCRdb's copy carries only in-frame clones and drops some. In the table there are fewer than 150,000 clones, about 90% of which are singletons. Trimming cost V 0 bases and J 11 bases; bases outside gene matches: 10. The CDR3 is 17 amino acids. Germline loops: CDR1 LGHNA, CDR2 YSLEER. The specimen sequenced was peripheral blood. The chain is built from TRBV4-3 and TRBJ1-6, with 10 positions matching TRBD1. The source of this sequence is a man in his sixties or seventies who had recovered from COVID-19. The CDR3 is CASSQDYWTGGITPLHF. The CDR3 DNA is TGCGCCAGCAGCCAAGATTATTGGACAGGGGGTATTACACCCCTCCACTTT.